These T cell receptor beta chains were read from a single sample in a study of blood T cell repertoires in COVID-19. Only in-frame clones appear in the TCRdb table, and some are missing; sequencing was by immunoSEQ multiplex PCR. Here the sample spans about 260,000 clones, 87% being singletons. The sample was peripheral blood. Receptors originate from a woman between 40 and 55 years old who had recovered from COVID-19. CDR3s include the opening cysteine and the closing phenylalanine or tryptophan. The order of the fields is CDR3 protein, CDR3 DNA, J gene, D gene, clone size, V gene. The D gene is left open where the match is weak. Clone size, where shown, is once, few, many, or a class for clones that have expanded.

CASRAGIRTTDTQYF TGTGCCAGCAGGGCGGGAATCCGTACCACAGATACGCAGTATTTT TRBJ2-3 NA NA TRBV21-1
CAWSFLAEAFF TGTGCCTGGAGTTTTTTAGCTGAAGCTTTCTTT TRBJ1-1 NA few TRBV30
CASSQDPPAAAPYYEQYF TGCGCCAGCAGCCAAGATCCCCCGGCGGCGGCCCCCTACTACGAGCAGTACTTC TRBJ2-7 NA NA TRBV4-3
CASSQGQGPGSPLHF TGCGCCAGCAGCCAGGGACAGGGGCCGGGGTCACCCCTCCACTTT TRBJ1-6 TRBD1 NA TRBV5-1
CATSSNPGGVYRSYEQYF TGTGCCACCAGCAGTAACCCGGGGGGGGTTTATAGGTCCTACGAGCAGTACTTC TRBJ2-7 TRBD2 once TRBV15
CAISGRVGYEQYF TGTGCCATCAGCGGGAGGGTTGGGTACGAGCAGTACTTC TRBJ2-7 TRBD2 NA TRBV10-3
CASGTGANLNTGELFF TGCGCCAGCGGGACAGGGGCCAACCTAAACACCGGGGAGCTGTTTTTT TRBJ2-2 TRBD1 NA TRBV10-1
CASSVRGDTGELFF TGTGCCAGCAGCGTCAGGGGCGACACCGGGGAGCTGTTTTTT TRBJ2-2 NA NA TRBV21-1
CATSRIGTGVLANYGYTF TGTGCCACCAGCAGAATTGGGACAGGCGTATTAGCTAACTATGGCTACACCTTC TRBJ1-2 TRBD1 NA TRBV15
CASSVSPPGTSTDTQYF TGTGCCAGCAGCGTAAGTCCCCCAGGAACGAGCACAGATACGCAGTATTTT TRBJ2-3 NA NA TRBV9
CASSSGLAYEQYF TGTGCCAGCAGCTCCGGACTGGCCTACGAGCAGTACTTC TRBJ2-7 NA NA TRBV13
CASSPPGSPGEKLFF TGTGCCAGCTCACCACCGGGAAGCCCAGGGGAAAAACTGTTTTTT TRBJ1-4 NA NA TRBV18
CASGLPRTLGSGNTIYF TGTGCTAGTGGTTTGCCCCGGACACTTGGCTCTGGAAACACCATATATTTT TRBJ1-3 NA NA TRBV12-5
CASSRAGRSNQPQHF TGTGCCAGCAGCCGCGCTGGGCGTAGCAATCAGCCCCAGCATTTT TRBJ1-5 NA once TRBV6-6
CASPGQGPFSNYGYTF TGTGCCAGCCCTGGACAGGGTCCGTTCTCTAACTATGGCTACACCTTC TRBJ1-2 TRBD1 NA TRBV6-6
CASSERTLYGYTF TGTGCCAGCAGTGAACGGACACTCTATGGCTACACCTTC TRBJ1-2 NA NA TRBV25-1
CASSRVHRLAGTGNEQFF TGTGCCAGCAGCCGCGTACACCGACTAGCGGGGACGGGCAATGAGCAGTTCTTC TRBJ2-1 TRBD2 NA TRBV3-1/TRBV3-2
CASSPGQGLAGTEAFF TGCGCCAGCAGCCCGGGACAGGGATTGGCGGGCACTGAAGCTTTCTTT TRBJ1-1 TRBD1 NA TRBV10-1
CASWGGETQYF TGTGCCAGCTGGGGGGGAGAGACCCAGTACTTC TRBJ2-5 TRBD2 NA TRBV12-3/TRBV12-4
CATSDTVQETQYF TGTGCCACCAGTGATACAGTACAGGAGACCCAGTACTTC TRBJ2-5 NA NA TRBV24-1